This T cell receptor (beta chain) was recorded in a study of human T cells and chemical hapten exposure. TCRdb fed the RACE reads into MiXCR, producing one record per CDR3 protein. The profile covers 65,000 to 95,000 distinct CDR3 sequences, with around 11% appearing a single time and roughly 3.6% taken by the ten largest. This clonotype was observed many times. The CDR3 length is 16 residues. Between the trimmed V and J ends, which lost 5 bases and 1 base, there was a span of 17 bases. Time point denoted: patch test 1, 2 weeks after DPC sensitization. As for treatment: therapeutic diphenylcyclopropenone sensitization with weekly scalp DPC.

The sequence was collected from a woman in her sixties or seventies with alopecia areata. Some clones in this sample may be carry-over from other donors' samples. The chain employs TRBV12-3 or TRBV12-4 and TRBJ1-1; maybe TRBD1 (5 bases). The source material was whole blood, sampled in connection with sensitization to the hapten diphenylcyclopropenone (DPC). CDR3 amino acids: CASSGSLGRTNTEAFF. The DNA for the CDR3 is TGTGCCAGCAGTGGTTCCCTGGGACGGACGAACACTGAAGCTTTCTTT.